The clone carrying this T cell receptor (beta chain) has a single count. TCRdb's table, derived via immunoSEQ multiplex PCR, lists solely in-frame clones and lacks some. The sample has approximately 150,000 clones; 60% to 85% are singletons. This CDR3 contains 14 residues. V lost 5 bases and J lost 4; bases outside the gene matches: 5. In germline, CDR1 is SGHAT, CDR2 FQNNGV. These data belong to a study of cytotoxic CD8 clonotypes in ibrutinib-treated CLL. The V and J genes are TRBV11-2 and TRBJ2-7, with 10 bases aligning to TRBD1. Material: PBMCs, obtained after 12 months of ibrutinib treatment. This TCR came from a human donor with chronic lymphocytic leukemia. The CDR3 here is CASSGDRGRYEQYF. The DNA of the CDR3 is TGTGCCAGCAGCGGAGACAGGGGGCGGTACGAGCAGTACTTC.